This T cell receptor (beta chain) came from a study of blood T cell repertoires in COVID-19 (dated by TCRdb to the early 2020s). Study-wide context: Samples covering the acute and convalescent phases of COVID-19 were provided by collaborators in the United States, Italy and Spain. The material from the prospective study consisted of cDNA or gDNA derived from T cells, B-cell-depleted T cells, or PBMCs. Subjects who had been exposed to COVID-19, were actively infected with it, or had recovered from it provided the deeply sampled blood TCRbeta repertoires that made up the dataset. The repertoires were released in a freely available public database intended as a resource for research on the immune response to SARS-CoV-2. Samples came from the ongoing ImmuneRACE study (first 160 participants) plus 1,254 subjects from 6 global collaborators. Nearly every sample came with metadata listing a de-identified subject ID, COVID-19 status, age in years and sex. Where available, HLA class I and class II types were obtained from metadata supplied by the sample provider rather than from assay-based typing.

As regards this clone: Its antigen remains undetermined. It has no much larger one-base neighbor in the sample; base qualities were not kept.

V loses 6 bases of germline sequence and J loses 11 bases, and the interval between the two ends is 11 bases. The germline V gene (reference sequence) specifies DFQATT as CDR1 and SNEGSKA as CDR2. Measured from the cysteine to the phenylalanine, the CDR3 is 11 residues long. The kept DNA is CDR3 alone, 33 bases in frame from the first base. The collaborating institutions used their own protocols to collect whole blood in K2EDTA tubes. Collaborator samples were shipped for TCRbeta analysis as frozen whole blood, isolated PBMCs, or DNA extracted from either sample type. The paper as a whole reports these results and caveats: How much clinical and demographic metadata was included differed by source and by participant, and the metadata was provided uncurated.

TCRbeta CDR3 regions were amplified from genomic DNA using the immunoSEQ Assay, a bias-controlled multiplex PCR. Per the authors' processing: The number of nucleated cells in each sample was estimated by amplification of reference gene primers within the assay. To quantify the absolute abundance of each unique TCRbeta CDR3 rearrangement, sequence reads were collapsed and filtered. Productive Simpson clonality was computed per sample as the square root of Simpson's diversity index over productive rearrangements. TCRdb carries this immuneACCESS record with in-frame sequences only. Its versions omit some clonotypes, under half of them owing to an unresolved V gene in the studies checked, with the rest unexplained. The V and J calls and the clone size are those of that table, but D and trimming were determined from the DNA. Recorded for this sample are about 97,000 clones; around nine tenths of them occurred a single time. Jointly, the top ten make up 15% to 19% of the sample.

The sequencing input was peripheral blood. The sequence joins TRBV20-1 to TRBJ1-6, and TRBD1 may be the D gene, going by 5 matching bases. The TCR sequence derives from a human donor in a cohort sampled during active COVID-19. The DNA reads as follows: TGCAGTGCCACAGCAGGGACACCCCTCCACTTT. Its coded protein is CSATAGTPLHF.